The next 29 T cell receptor beta chains were all read from a single sample in a study of OX40 agonist ivuxolimab in advanced cancers. Libraries were prepared by immunoSEQ multiplex PCR; TCRdb keeps only in-frame clonotypes and omits some of them. The data show under 85,000 clones, about 83% seen once. Source: CD4+ or CD8+ T cells sorted from blood, taken in a trial of the OX40 agonist ivuxolimab. The receptors were sampled from an adult with an advanced solid tumor such as melanoma, head and neck, liver or kidney cancer.

The chain couples TRBV6-5 to TRBJ1-1; D perhaps matches TRBD1 (6 bases). Germline V gene data show CDR1 as MNHEY and CDR2 as SVGAGI. This CDR3 spans 15 amino acids. V gave up 0 bases and J gave up 0 bases, with 8 bases separating them. The CDR3: CASSYSGTMNTEAFF. The CDR3 nucleotides are TGTGCCAGCAGTTACTCCGGGACAATGAACACTGAAGCTTTCTTT.

The chain employs TRBV5-1 and TRBJ1-6; D call uncertain. The V end was cut by 4 bases, the J end by 6 bases, with 14 bases between. This CDR3 comprises 15 residues. CDR1 is SGHRS, CDR2 YFSETQ, per germline. CDR3 coding DNA: TGCGCCAGCAGCGACCGGGTGGGGTCTAATTCACCCCTCCACTTT. It codes for CASSDRVGSNSPLHF.

This sequence joins TRBV4-1 and TRBJ2-1; 10 nucleotides match TRBD2. CDR1 is MGHRA, CDR2 YSYEKL, per germline. After removal of 5 bases from V and 4 bases from J, the junction contained 11 bases not matched to a gene. The CDR3 contains 17 residues. The CDR3 bases are TGCGCCAGCAGCTCGCGTTCCGGGACTAGCGAATACAATGAGCAGTTCTTC. Protein: CASSSRSGTSEYNEQFF.

The J gene is TRBJ1-3, the V gene TRBV6-5, with D possibly TRBD1 on 6 matching bases. The CDR3 totals 15 residues. V lost 6 bases and J lost 0, with 12 bases in between. Germline V gene data show CDR1 as MNHEY and CDR2 as SVGAGI. CDR3 nucleotides: TGTGCCAGCAGCCATGGACAGCTCTCTGGAAACACCATATATTTT. Translated: CASSHGQLSGNTIYF.

The chain joins TRBV5-8 to TRBJ2-1, with D possibly TRBD1 on 8 matching bases. V was clipped by 0 bases and J by 4 bases, with 11 bases between them. The CDR3 consists of 15 residues. Germline loops: CDR1 SGHTS, CDR2 YDEGEE. CDR3 protein: CASSLDRGGYNEQFF. As DNA, the CDR3 is TGTGCCAGCAGCTTGGACAGGGGGGGATACAATGAGCAGTTCTTC. Full variable domain (missing parts from reference TRBV5-8 and TRBJ2-1): EAGVTQSPTHLIKTRGQQATLRCSPISGHTSVYWYQQALGLGLQFLLWYDEGEERNRGNFPPRFSGRQFPNYSSELNVNALELEDSALYLCASSLDRGGYNEQFFGPGTRLTVL.

The V and J genes are TRBV6-1 and TRBJ1-5; D remains unclear. In germline, CDR1 is MNHNS, CDR2 SASEGT. Trimming pared 3 bases from V and 5 bases from J, leaving 5 bases between. The CDR3 sequence is 12 residues long. For the CDR3, the DNA is TGTGCCAGCAGTGAGTGGGATCAGCCCCAGCATTTT. Protein: CASSEWDQPQHF.

This chain uses TRBV7-9 with TRBJ1-2; possibly TRBD1 for D (5 bases). The CDR3 loop spans 14 amino acids. Looked up from germline, CDR1 is SEHNR and CDR2 is FQNEAQ (reference sequence). The CDR3, as DNA: TGTGCAGAAGGGCAGGGCTTCTCTAACTATGGCTACACCTTC. It encodes CAEGQGFSNYGYTF.

The rearrangement joins TRBV2 to TRBJ1-1; no reliable D call. Germline V gene sequence: CDR1 SNHLY, CDR2 FYNNEI. With 5 bases removed from V and 2 bases from J, the gap between germline ends came to 9 bases. The CDR3 runs 13 residues. The CDR3: CASSQELNTEAFF. CDR3 DNA: TGTGCCAGCAGTCAAGAACTCAACACTGAAGCTTTCTTT.

The count of this clone is one. The chain combines TRBV7-2 with TRBJ2-3; 7 nucleotides agree with TRBD2. CDR1 is SGHTA and CDR2 is FQGNSA in the germline V gene. Germline trimming cut 5 bases from V and 2 bases from J; bases unmatched to any gene: 13. The CDR3 totals 17 residues. CDR3 region: CASSPWASGVTTDTQYF. The CDR3 DNA is TGTGCCAGCAGCCCCTGGGCGAGCGGGGTTACCACAGATACGCAGTATTTT. The full variable domain, its missing parts supplied by reference TRBV7-2 and TRBJ2-3, is GAGVSQSPSNKVTEKGKDVELRCDPISGHTALYWYRQSLGQGLEFLIYFQGNSAPDKSGLPSDRFSAERTGGSVSTLTIQRTQQEDSAVYLCASSPWASGVTTDTQYFGPGTRLTVL.

This chain uses TRBV29-1 with TRBJ2-7; TRBD1 matches at 8 bases. Germline V CDR1 and CDR2: SQVTM, ANQGSEA. Trimming at V came to 5 bases and at J to 2 bases, leaving 2 bases not matched to a gene. The CDR3 is made up of 12 amino acids. In DNA, the CDR3 is TGCAGCGTTACGGGACAGGCCTACGAGCAGTACTTC. Translation: CSVTGQAYEQYF.

The chain recombines TRBV6-5 with TRBJ1-5, with TRBD1 as a possible D gene (6 bases). CDR1 and CDR2 from the germline V gene are MNHEY and SVGAGI. Trimming removed 3 bases at V and 7 bases at J, with 16 bases between. The CDR3 is 15 residues long. The CDR3 DNA sequence: TGTGCCAGCAGTTATAGTGGTGGGGGCGGGCAGCCCCAGCATTTT. The encoded protein is CASSYSGGGGQPQHF.

This rearrangement joins TRBV7-2 to TRBJ2-5; the D gene is possibly TRBD1 (7 bases). Trimming took 8 bases from V and 5 from J, leaving 21 bases between them. The CDR3 loop spans 15 amino acids. Germline V gene sequence: CDR1 SGHTA, CDR2 FQGNSA. Written as DNA, the CDR3 is TGTGCCAGCGGCATCAGGGGGGCCTTCCGGGAGACCCAGTACTTC. It translates to CASGIRGAFRETQYF.

This clone showed up just once. The rearrangement uses TRBV5-5 and TRBJ1-1; no definite D call. Germline loops: CDR1 SGHKS, CDR2 YYEKEE (reference sequence). CDR3 length: 13 amino acids. The ends were cut back, 5 bases at V and 3 bases at J, with 11 bases in the middle. CDR3 region: CASRTGRYTEAFF. The CDR3 nucleotides are TGTGCCAGCAGAACCGGCCGGTACACTGAAGCTTTCTTT.

The chain uses TRBV10-3 and TRBJ2-3; tentative D call: TRBD2 (5 bases). The CDR3 totals 15 residues. CDR1 ENHRY and CDR2 SYGVKD come from the germline V gene. The V end was cut by 2 bases, the J end by 2 bases, with 11 bases between. In DNA, the CDR3 is TGTGCCATCAGTGAGGTAGGGAGCCCCACAGATACGCAGTATTTT. This gives the protein CAISEVGSPTDTQYF.

This sequence joins TRBV6-4 and TRBJ2-6; 7 bases agree with TRBD1. The junction had 2 bases not matched to a gene; V was cut back by 4 bases and J by 2 bases. In germline, CDR1 is MRHNA, CDR2 SNTAGT. This CDR3 is built from 15 residues. The CDR3 loop is CASSAQGTGANVLTF. For the CDR3, the DNA is TGTGCCAGCAGTGCACAGGGGACTGGGGCCAACGTCCTGACTTTC.

J is TRBJ2-7 and V is TRBV28; 9 nucleotides match TRBD1. Losses at the gene ends were 0 bases for V and 2 bases for J; bases not matched to a gene: 2. CDR1 MDHEN and CDR2 SYDVKM come from the germline V gene. This CDR3 region has 15 residues. The CDR3 coding sequence is TGTGCCAGCAGTTTATGGGGGACAGGGACCTACGAGCAGTACTTC. It specifies CASSLWGTGTYEQYF.

The V call is TRBV5-1, the J call TRBJ2-5; D might be TRBD1 or TRBD2, each matching 6 bases. The germline CDR1 and CDR2 sequences are SGHRS and YFSETQ. CDR3 length: 14 residues. Trimming stripped 0 bases from V and 4 bases from J, with 10 bases between. CDR3 in amino acids: CASSLVRGLETQYF. CDR3 nucleotide sequence: TGCGCCAGCAGCTTGGTTCGGGGGCTAGAGACCCAGTACTTC. The whole variable domain, remainder taken from reference TRBV5-1 and TRBJ2-5, is KAGVTQTPRYLIKTRGQQVTLSCSPISGHRSVSWYQQTPGQGLQFLFEYFSETQRNKGNFPGRFSGRQFSNSRSEMNVSTLELGDSALYLCASSLVRGLETQYFGPGTRLLVL.

The genes are TRBV25-1 and TRBJ2-7; 8 bases fit TRBD2. J was trimmed by 2 bases and V by 5 bases; bases with no gene match: 8. Germline values: CDR1 MGHDK, CDR2 SYGVNS. This CDR3 is 15 amino acids long. The CDR3 here is CASSRHSGVAYEQYF. CDR3 coding DNA: TGTGCCAGCAGTCGACATAGCGGGGTTGCCTACGAGCAGTACTTC.

CDR3 DNA: TGTGCCGTTACGGGGGGGCAGGTTAATGAAAAACTGTTTTTT. Its translation is CAVTGGQVNEKLFF. The V call is TRBV7-2, the J call TRBJ1-4; possibly TRBD1 for D (6 bases). The germline CDR1 and CDR2 sequences are SGHTA and FQGNSA. The V and J ends lost 11 bases and 4 bases respectively, with 17 bases between them. This CDR3 is 14 amino acids long.

The V call is TRBV7-9, the J call TRBJ1-2, with 7 bases matching TRBD1. Germline V gene sequence: CDR1 SEHNR, CDR2 FQNEAQ (reference sequence). Trimming cost V 4 bases and J 4 bases; bases outside gene matches: 6. The CDR3 extends over 14 amino acids. The CDR3 coding sequence is TGTGCCAGCAGCTGGGCCAGGGGGTCCTATGGCTACACCTTC. It is translated as CASSWARGSYGYTF.

This rearrangement joins TRBV7-2 to TRBJ1-3; D is unresolved. Germline V gene lookup returns CDR1 SGHTA and CDR2 FQGNSA. The CDR3 runs to 14 residues. The ends were cut back, 3 bases at V and 2 bases at J, with 8 bases in the middle. The chain's CDR3 is CASSFGDAGNTIYF. The CDR3 DNA is TGTGCCAGCAGCTTCGGTGACGCTGGAAACACCATATATTTT.

The rearrangement joins TRBV7-7 to TRBJ1-3; the D gene is possibly TRBD1 (5 bases). The V and J ends lost 5 bases and 4 bases respectively, with 12 bases between them. CDR3 length: 14 residues. The germline gives CDR1 SSHAT, CDR2 FNYEAQ (reference sequence). CDR3 DNA: TGTGCCAGCAGCCCGAGTGGGGGAGGAAACACCATATATTTT. Translation gives CASSPSGGGNTIYF.

The V gene is TRBV7-9, the J gene TRBJ1-6, with D perhaps matching TRBD1 (6 bases). Germline V CDR1 and CDR2: SEHNR, FQNEAQ (reference sequence). This CDR3 has 16 amino acids. Trimming took off 6 bases at V and 3 bases at J, with 15 bases between the two ends. The CDR3 DNA reads TGTGCCAGCAGTTCCGGGACACTCGTCTATAATTCACCCCTCCACTTT. It translates to CASSSGTLVYNSPLHF.

The chain combines TRBV7-9 with TRBJ1-5, with TRBD1 matching 8 bases. The CDR3 contains 13 residues. V was clipped by 3 bases and J by 11 bases; unmatched bases: 6. Germline V gene sequence: CDR1 SEHNR, CDR2 FQNEAQ (reference sequence). CDR3 residues: CASSFGQGGSQHF. CDR3 nucleotide sequence: TGTGCCAGCAGCTTCGGACAGGGCGGGTCCCAGCATTTT.

This chain joins TRBV16 and TRBJ2-5; the D is unclear. Germline V gives CDR1 KGHSY, CDR2 FQNENV. The CDR3 runs to 12 residues. V was cut by 0 bases and J by 5 bases, with 4 bases left in between. The CDR3: CASSQSRETQYF. The CDR3 nucleotides read TGTGCCAGCAGCCAATCTCGGGAGACCCAGTACTTC.

This clone was detected once. The CDR3, as DNA: TGCGCCAGCAGCCAAGAGAACGGCTTCGAGCAGTACTTC. It specifies CASSQENGFEQYF. The chain uses TRBV4-3 and TRBJ2-7; D remains ambiguous. The CDR3 extends over 13 amino acids. Germline-derived CDR1 and CDR2 are LGHNA and YSLEER. V was trimmed by 0 bases and J by 6 bases, leaving 9 bases between them.

CDR3 sequence (DNA): TGTGCCAGCTCAACCCGGACAGGCGAAGATGATGAAAAACTGTTTTTT. It yields the protein CASSTRTGEDDEKLFF. V is TRBV18 and J is TRBJ1-4, with 7 bases aligning to TRBD1. J gave up 6 bases and V 5 bases, and 12 bases lay outside the gene matches. Germline V gene sequence: CDR1 KGHSH, CDR2 LQKENI. The CDR3 consists of 16 residues. Full variable domain (remainder filled in from reference TRBV18 and TRBJ1-4): NAGVMQNPRHLVRRRGQEARLRCSPMKGHSHVYWYRQLPEEGLKFMVYLQKENIIDESGMPKERFSAEFPKEGPSILRIQQVVRGDSAAYFCASSTRTGEDDEKLFFGSGTQLSVL.

This clone was picked up one time. The V call is TRBV9, the J call TRBJ1-3, with D hard to call. Germline lookup yields CDR1 SGDLS and CDR2 YYNGEE. The CDR3 contains 15 residues. Trimming shortened V by 1 base and J by 1 base, and 9 bases separated the two germline ends. CDR3 nucleotide sequence: TGTGCCAGCAGCGTAAATTCCAAATCTGGAAACACCATATATTTT. This encodes CASSVNSKSGNTIYF.

To note about this clone: At one of its ends the junction is not consistent with the germline gene, which may arise from a read error. The chain employs TRBV7-2 and TRBJ2-3; 7 bases line up with TRBD1. CDR1 SGHTA and CDR2 FQGNSA come from the germline V gene. The CDR3 length is 17 residues. The CDR3 spells CASSVAVQGLFRDTQYF. CDR3 bases: TGTGCCAGCAGCGTAGCTGTACAGGGGCTCTTTAGGGATACGCAGTATTTT.